This paragraph covers one TCR beta chain sequence. The source of the sample is a study of blood T cell repertoires in COVID-19. At the level of the study: In each case, the material was cDNA or gDNA derived from T cells, B-cell-depleted T cells, or PBMCs.

Recruitment covered about 25 US areas and drew participants whose ages spanned roughly 18 to 90 years. Method: immunoSEQ multiplex PCR; TCRdb's copy keeps in-frame clones and lacks some. The sample records 310,000 or so clones, 90% being singletons. From germline, CDR1 is MDHEN and CDR2 SYDVKM. CDR3 size: 15 residues. V lost 3 bases to trimming and J lost 4 bases, with 15 bases between them. The TCR sequence derives from a woman between 18 and 30 years old with acute COVID-19. The material sequenced was PBMCs or T cells enriched from blood (not recorded which). The V and J genes are TRBV28 and TRBJ1-1; no definite D call. CDR3 sequence reads: CASSLQAFARTEAFF. The CDR3 nucleotides are TGTGCCAGCAGTTTGCAGGCGTTTGCTCGCACTGAAGCTTTCTTT.